This TCR beta chain originates from a study of T cell responses to AZD1222 COVID-19 vaccine. Libraries were prepared by immunoSEQ multiplex PCR; TCRdb keeps only in-frame clonotypes and omits some of them. The data show about 150,000 clones, approximately 91% seen once. Sample: peripheral blood, taken 28 days after the second AZD1222 dose. The sequence came from an adult who received the AZD1222 COVID-19 vaccine.

CDR3 protein: CASSYSVGGNTIYF. The DNA of the CDR3 is TGTGCCAGCAGTTACTCAGTGGGTGGAAACACCATATATTTT. This sequence joins TRBV6-6 and TRBJ1-3; no clear D gene. V was clipped by 0 bases and J by 3 bases, with 6 bases between them. CDR1 and CDR2 (germline): MNHNY, SVGAGI (reference sequence). The CDR3 spans 14 residues.